This passage covers 13 T cell receptor beta chains from one sample sequenced in a study of control samples from healthy donors and cancer patients. Profiling relied on immunoSEQ multiplex PCR, and the TCRdb table lists in-frame clones only, not all of them. The table lists approximately 94,000 clones, around 86% of them singletons, with over 1% in the top ten. The sequenced material came from blood. The origin of the receptors is a woman between 45 and 65 years old in good health.

The chain is built from TRBV6-6 and TRBJ2-2; 10 nucleotides match TRBD1. The trim removed 4 bases at V and 7 bases at J, leaving 6 bases unmatched. This CDR3 region has 15 residues. Germline loops: CDR1 MNHNY, CDR2 SVGAGI (reference sequence). The CDR3 loop is CASSSLDRGVGELFF. CDR3 in DNA: TGTGCCAGCAGTTCCTTGGACAGGGGGGTCGGGGAGCTGTTTTTT.

The chain is built from TRBV9 and TRBJ2-2; 11 bases are shared with TRBD2. From germline, CDR1 is SGDLS and CDR2 YYNGEE. The V segment lost 3 bases and the J segment 10 bases; nucleotides outside the gene matches: 8. The CDR3 is 15 amino acids. CDR3 amino acids: CASSGLAGGAVELFF. CDR3 coding DNA: TGTGCCAGCAGCGGCCTAGCGGGGGGCGCAGTGGAGCTGTTTTTT. The full variable domain, completed using reference TRBV9 and TRBJ2-2, is DSGVTQTPKHLITATGQRVTLRCSPRSGDLSVYWYQQSLDQGLQFLIQYYNGEERAKGNILERFSAQQFPDLHSELNLSSLELGDSALYFCASSGLAGGAVELFFGEGSRLTVL.

The rearrangement joins TRBV9 to TRBJ2-1, with 11 bases fitting TRBD2. Trimming cost V 3 bases and J 5 bases; bases outside gene matches: 7. This CDR3 contains 16 residues. The germline V gene encodes CDR1 SGDLS and CDR2 YYNGEE. CDR3 sequence reads: CASSALAGGPNNEQFF. The CDR3 coding sequence is TGTGCCAGCAGCGCCTTAGCGGGAGGGCCAAACAATGAGCAGTTCTTC.

The CDR3, as DNA: TGCAGTGCTAGTCGGGACTCGAGCAGGGACGAGCAGTACTTC. It specifies CSASRDSSRDEQYF. V and J are TRBV20-1 and TRBJ2-7; tentatively, D is TRBD2 (6 bases). In germline, CDR1 is DFQATT, CDR2 SNEGSKA (reference sequence). The CDR3 spans 14 residues. Trimming stripped 3 bases from V and 5 bases from J, with 17 bases between.

The chain couples TRBV28 to TRBJ1-5; tentative D call: TRBD1 (5 bases). The CDR3 has 15 residues. V was cut by 1 base and J by 0 bases, with 7 bases left in between. Germline V lookup: CDR1 MDHEN, CDR2 SYDVKM. CDR3 nucleotide sequence: TGTGCCAGCAGTTTATCAGGGTATAGCAATCAGCCCCAGCATTTT. It codes for CASSLSGYSNQPQHF.

This chain connects TRBV25-1 to TRBJ1-2; D gene uncertain. Germline-derived CDR1 and CDR2 are MGHDK and SYGVNS. The CDR3 sequence is 14 residues long. The ends were cut back, 4 bases at V and 4 bases at J, with 13 bases in the middle. The CDR3 nucleotides read TGTGCCAGCAGTGTGGACGCAGGATCCTATGGCTACACCTTC. Amino acid sequence: CASSVDAGSYGYTF.

The rearrangement links TRBV4-3 to TRBJ2-1; 7 bases are shared with TRBD2. This CDR3 spans 17 amino acids. Looked up from germline, CDR1 is LGHNA and CDR2 is YSLEER. With V trimmed by 3 bases and J by 6 bases, 14 bases remained unmatched. The DNA of the CDR3 is TGCGCCAGCAGCCATCCCCCCTCGGGGGAGGGCCCCAATGAGCAGTTCTTC. Translated: CASSHPPSGEGPNEQFF.

V gene TRBV29-1 combines with J gene TRBJ2-1; a possible D gene is TRBD2 (6 bases). The V end lost 4 bases, the J end lost 5 bases, and 15 bases lay between the germline ends. In germline, CDR1 is SQVTM, CDR2 ANQGSEA. The CDR3 totals 14 residues. CDR3 sequence (DNA): TGCAGCGTTGCTCTCGGGGGATGGAACAATGAGCAGTTCTTC. Its translation is CSVALGGWNNEQFF.

The chain employs TRBV7-2 and TRBJ1-2; D gene unclear. This CDR3 has 18 residues. Germline values: CDR1 SGHTA, CDR2 FQGNSA. The V gene lost 5 bases and the J gene lost 8 bases, with 30 bases spanning the gap. The CDR3 sequence: CASSPPPYRTRAYEGYTF. The CDR3 DNA sequence: TGTGCCAGCAGCCCACCGCCTTACCGTACGAGGGCCTACGAGGGCTACACCTTC. Using reference TRBV7-2 and TRBJ1-2 for the parts outside the CDR3, the full variable domain is GAGVSQSPSNKVTEKGKDVELRCDPISGHTALYWYRQSLGQGLEFLIYFQGNSAPDKSGLPSDRFSAERTGGSVSTLTIQRTQQEDSAVYLCASSPPPYRTRAYEGYTFGSGTRLTVV.

This clone was observed a single time. The chain employs TRBV6-4 and TRBJ2-3; a possible D gene is TRBD2 (6 bases). The ends were cut back, 4 bases at V and 5 bases at J, with 13 bases in the middle. Germline V lookup: CDR1 MRHNA, CDR2 SNTAGT. The CDR3 length is 14 residues. In DNA, the CDR3 is TGTGCCAGCAGTGCGTCCGGGGGAGTAGATACGCAGTATTTT. Its protein is CASSASGGVDTQYF.

The chain is built from TRBV6-9 and TRBJ2-7, with TRBD1 identical over 8 bases. The CDR3 consists of 16 residues. V lost 2 bases and J lost 3; bases outside the gene matches: 9. The V gene's germline CDR1 is MNHGY and CDR2 SVAAGI. CDR3 DNA sequence: TGTGCCAGCAGTTATGCTCACCCACAGGGGGGCTACGAGCAGTACTTC. It encodes CASSYAHPQGGYEQYF.

This chain joins TRBV11-3 and TRBJ2-3; D possibly corresponds to TRBD2 (7 bases). Germline V gene data show CDR1 as SGHNT and CDR2 as YENEEA. V shed 5 bases and J shed 2 bases, with 14 bases lying between them. The CDR3 extends over 15 amino acids. The CDR3 protein is CASSQEGGATDTQYF. CDR3 in DNA: TGTGCCAGCAGCCAAGAGGGGGGGGCCACAGATACGCAGTATTTT. The complete variable domain, with remaining parts taken from reference TRBV11-3 and TRBJ2-3, reads EAGVVQSPRYKIIEKKQPVAFWCNPISGHNTLYWYLQNLGQGPELLIRYENEEAVDDSQLPKDRFSAERLKGVDSTLKIQPAELGDSAVYLCASSQEGGATDTQYFGPGTRLTVL.

The genes are TRBV9 and TRBJ2-2, with 8 bases identical to TRBD2. The CDR3 has 18 residues. The V segment lost 3 bases and the J segment 1 base; nucleotides outside the gene matches: 11. CDR1 SGDLS and CDR2 YYNGEE come from the germline V gene. The CDR3 coding sequence is TGTGCCAGCAGCGAAACCCTAGCGAGCGGGGGGAACACCGGGGAGCTGTTTTTT. Translated, it gives CASSETLASGGNTGELFF.